Reported below is one TCR beta chain. This record comes from a study of shared T cell receptors in the human thymus. Using immunoSEQ multiplex PCR, the repertoire was profiled, and TCRdb retains in-frame clones only, with some absent. The sample includes roughly 700,000 clones, 88% seen only once; the top ten take about 0.01%. The CDR3 runs 15 residues. The trim removed 7 bases at V and 0 bases at J, leaving 9 bases unmatched. Germline V gene lookup returns CDR1 MNHEY and CDR2 SVGAGI. These data were also reused for a study on human thymus T cells. From that second work: Biased V and J segment usage appeared in thymus and peripheral blood.

The sequenced sample was thymocytes. The V call is TRBV6-5, the J call TRBJ2-7; TRBD1 agrees at 7 bases. The clonotype was recovered from a boy younger than two with a congenital heart defect. Written as DNA, the CDR3 is TGTGCCAGCACCGCCCTCCGGGACAGCTCCTACGAGCAGTACTTC. Translated, it gives CASTALRDSSYEQYF.